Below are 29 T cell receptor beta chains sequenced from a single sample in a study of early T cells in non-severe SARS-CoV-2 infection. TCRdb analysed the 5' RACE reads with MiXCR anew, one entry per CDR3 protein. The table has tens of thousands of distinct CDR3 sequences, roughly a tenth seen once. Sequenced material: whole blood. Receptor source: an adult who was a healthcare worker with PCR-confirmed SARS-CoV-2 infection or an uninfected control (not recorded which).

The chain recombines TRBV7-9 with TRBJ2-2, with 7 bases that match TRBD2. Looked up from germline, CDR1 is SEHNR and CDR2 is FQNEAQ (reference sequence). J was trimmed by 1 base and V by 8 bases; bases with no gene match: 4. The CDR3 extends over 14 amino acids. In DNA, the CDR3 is TGTGCCAGCCCTATAGCGGGGAACACCGGGGAGCTGTTTTTT. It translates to CASPIAGNTGELFF. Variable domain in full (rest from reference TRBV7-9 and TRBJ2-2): DTGVSQNPRHKITKRGQNVTFRCDPISEHNRLYWYRQTLGQGPEFLTYFQNEAQLEKSRLLSDRFSAERPKGSFSTLEIQRTEQGDSAMYLCASPIAGNTGELFFGEGSRLTVL.

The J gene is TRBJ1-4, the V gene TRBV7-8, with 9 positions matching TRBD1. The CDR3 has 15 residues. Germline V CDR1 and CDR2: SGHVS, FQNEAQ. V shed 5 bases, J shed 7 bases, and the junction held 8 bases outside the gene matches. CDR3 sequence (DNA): TGTGCCAGCAGCCAAAGGGGACAGGGTCTTGAAAAACTGTTTTTT. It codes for CASSQRGQGLEKLFF. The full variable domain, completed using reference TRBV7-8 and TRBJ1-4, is GAGVSQSPRYKVAKRGQDVALRCDPISGHVSLFWYQQALGQGPEFLTYFQNEAQLDKSGLPSDRFFAERPEGSVSTLKIQRTQQEDSAVYLCASSQRGQGLEKLFFGSGTQLSVL.

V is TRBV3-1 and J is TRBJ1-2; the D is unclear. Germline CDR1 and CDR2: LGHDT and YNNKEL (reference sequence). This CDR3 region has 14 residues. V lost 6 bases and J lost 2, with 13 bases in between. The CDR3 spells CASSPGPLNYGYTF. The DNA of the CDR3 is TGTGCCAGCAGTCCTGGGCCCCTCAACTATGGCTACACCTTC.

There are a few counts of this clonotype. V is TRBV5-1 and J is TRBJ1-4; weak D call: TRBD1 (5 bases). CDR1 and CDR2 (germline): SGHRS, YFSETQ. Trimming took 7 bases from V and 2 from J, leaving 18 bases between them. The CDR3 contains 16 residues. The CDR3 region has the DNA TGCGCCAGCGCCAGAGGGGTGGTTCGGACTAATGAAAAACTGTTTTTT. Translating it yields CASARGVVRTNEKLFF.

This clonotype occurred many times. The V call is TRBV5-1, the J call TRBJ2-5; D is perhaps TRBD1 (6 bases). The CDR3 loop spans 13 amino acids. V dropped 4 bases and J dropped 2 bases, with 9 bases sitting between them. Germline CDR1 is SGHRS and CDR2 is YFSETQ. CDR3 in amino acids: CASSMTGQETQYF. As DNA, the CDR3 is TGCGCCAGCAGCATGACAGGACAAGAGACCCAGTACTTC.

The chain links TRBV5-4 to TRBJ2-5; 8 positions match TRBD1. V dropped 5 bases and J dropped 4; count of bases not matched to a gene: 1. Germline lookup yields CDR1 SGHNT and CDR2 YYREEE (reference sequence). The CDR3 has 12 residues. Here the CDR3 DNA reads TGTGCCAGCAGAGACAGGGGAGAGACCCAGTACTTC. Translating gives CASRDRGETQYF.

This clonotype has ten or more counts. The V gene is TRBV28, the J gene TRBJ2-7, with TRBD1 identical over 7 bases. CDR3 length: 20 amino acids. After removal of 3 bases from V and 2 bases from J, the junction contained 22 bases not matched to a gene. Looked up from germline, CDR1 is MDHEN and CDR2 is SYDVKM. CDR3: CASSFRLMIPHTGDPYEQYF. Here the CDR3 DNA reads TGTGCCAGCAGTTTTAGGCTCATGATCCCGCATACAGGGGACCCCTACGAGCAGTACTTC.

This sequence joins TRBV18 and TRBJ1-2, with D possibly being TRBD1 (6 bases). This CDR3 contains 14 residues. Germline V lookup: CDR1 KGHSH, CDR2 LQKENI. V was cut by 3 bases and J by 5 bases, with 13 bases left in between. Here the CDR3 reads CASSPRDRLYGYTF. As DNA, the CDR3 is TGTGCCAGCTCACCTCGCGACAGGCTATATGGCTACACCTTC.

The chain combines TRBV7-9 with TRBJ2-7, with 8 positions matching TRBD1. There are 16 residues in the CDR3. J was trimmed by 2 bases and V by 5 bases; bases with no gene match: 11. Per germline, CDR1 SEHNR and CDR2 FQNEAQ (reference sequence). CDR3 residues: CASSTRTGQTAYEQYF. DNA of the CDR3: TGTGCCAGCAGCACGCGGACAGGGCAGACAGCCTACGAGCAGTACTTC.

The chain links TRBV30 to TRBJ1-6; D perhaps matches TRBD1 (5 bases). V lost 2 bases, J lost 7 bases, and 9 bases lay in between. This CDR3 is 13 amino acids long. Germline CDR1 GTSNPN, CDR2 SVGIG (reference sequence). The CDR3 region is CAWSRQGNSPLHF. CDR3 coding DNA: TGTGCCTGGAGTAGGCAGGGAAATTCACCCCTCCACTTT.

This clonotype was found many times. CDR3 nucleotides: TGTGCCAGCTGTAATCGACTAGGAGGGAATACGCAGTATTTT. Its translation is CASCNRLGGNTQYF. The chain is built from TRBV6-1 and TRBJ2-3, with a possible D match to TRBD2 (6 bases). Trimming took off 8 bases at V and 7 bases at J, with 19 bases between the two ends. The length of the CDR3 is 14 residues. Germline assignment: CDR1 MNHNS and CDR2 SASEGT.

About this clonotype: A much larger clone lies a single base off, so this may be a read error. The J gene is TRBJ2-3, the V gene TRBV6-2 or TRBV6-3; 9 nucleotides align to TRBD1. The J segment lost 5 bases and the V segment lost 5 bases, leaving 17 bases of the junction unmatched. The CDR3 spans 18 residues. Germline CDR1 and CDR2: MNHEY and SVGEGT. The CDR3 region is CASSQSLYGTGSEDTQYF. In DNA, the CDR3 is TGTGCCAGCAGTCAGAGCCTATACGGGACAGGGAGTGAAGATACGCAGTATTTT.

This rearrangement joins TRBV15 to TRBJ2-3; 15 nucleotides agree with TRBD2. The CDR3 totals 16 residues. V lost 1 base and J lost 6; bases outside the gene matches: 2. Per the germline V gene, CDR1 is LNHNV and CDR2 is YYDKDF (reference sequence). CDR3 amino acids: CATSRGTSGGADTQYF. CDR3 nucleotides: TGTGCCACCAGCAGAGGGACTAGCGGGGGGGCTGATACGCAGTATTTT.

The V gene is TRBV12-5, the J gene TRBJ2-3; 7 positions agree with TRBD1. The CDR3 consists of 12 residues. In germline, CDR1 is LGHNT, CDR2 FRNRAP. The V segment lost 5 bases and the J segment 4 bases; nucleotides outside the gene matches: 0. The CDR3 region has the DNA TGTGCTAGTGGTCAGGGGGCAGATACGCAGTATTTT. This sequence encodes CASGQGADTQYF.

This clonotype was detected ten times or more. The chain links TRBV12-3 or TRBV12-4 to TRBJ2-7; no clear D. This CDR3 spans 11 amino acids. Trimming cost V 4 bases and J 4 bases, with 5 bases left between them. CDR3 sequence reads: CASSSPYEQYF. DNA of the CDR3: TGTGCCAGCAGTTCCCCGTACGAGCAGTACTTC.

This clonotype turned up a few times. In DNA, the CDR3 is TGTGCCAGCAGCTTAGAAACAGGGGGGCAAGCTTTCTTT. As protein: CASSLETGGQAFF. This chain joins TRBV7-9 and TRBJ1-1, with 8 bases fitting TRBD1. CDR1 is SEHNR, CDR2 FQNEAQ, per germline (reference sequence). V was clipped by 1 base and J by 9 bases; unmatched bases: 4. This CDR3 is 13 amino acids long.

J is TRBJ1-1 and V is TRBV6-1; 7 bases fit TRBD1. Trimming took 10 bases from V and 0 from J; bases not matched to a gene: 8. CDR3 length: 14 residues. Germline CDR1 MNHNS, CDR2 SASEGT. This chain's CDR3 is CATTWGQMNTEAFF. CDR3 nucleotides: TGTGCCACAACCTGGGGACAGATGAACACTGAAGCTTTCTTT.

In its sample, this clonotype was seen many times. CDR3 loop: CASSPDRVQAFF. The CDR3 DNA reads as TGTGCCAGCAGTCCCGACAGGGTTCAAGCTTTCTTT. The V gene is TRBV12-3 or TRBV12-4, the J gene TRBJ1-1; 7 bases map to TRBD1. The CDR3 is 12 amino acids. Trimming took 5 bases from V and 9 from J; bases not matched to a gene: 6.

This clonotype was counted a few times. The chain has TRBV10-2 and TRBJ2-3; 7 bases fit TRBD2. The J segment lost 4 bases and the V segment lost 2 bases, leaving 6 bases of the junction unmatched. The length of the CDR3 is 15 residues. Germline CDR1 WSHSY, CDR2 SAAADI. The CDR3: CASSEQTGGPDTQYF. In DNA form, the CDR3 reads TGCGCCAGCAGTGAGCAGACGGGAGGCCCAGATACGCAGTATTTT.

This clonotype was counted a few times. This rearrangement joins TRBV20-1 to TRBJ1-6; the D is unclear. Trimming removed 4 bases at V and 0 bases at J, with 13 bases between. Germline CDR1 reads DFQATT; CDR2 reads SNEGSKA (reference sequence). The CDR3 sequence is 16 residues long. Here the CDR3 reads CSAKRWASSYNSPLHF. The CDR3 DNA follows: TGCAGTGCTAAGCGCTGGGCGAGCTCCTATAATTCACCCCTCCACTTT.

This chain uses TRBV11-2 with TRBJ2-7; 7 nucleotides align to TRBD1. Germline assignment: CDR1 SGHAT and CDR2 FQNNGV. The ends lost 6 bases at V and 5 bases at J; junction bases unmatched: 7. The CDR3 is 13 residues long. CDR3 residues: CASRSLGGHEQYF. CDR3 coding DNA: TGTGCCAGCAGATCTTTAGGGGGCCACGAGCAGTACTTC.

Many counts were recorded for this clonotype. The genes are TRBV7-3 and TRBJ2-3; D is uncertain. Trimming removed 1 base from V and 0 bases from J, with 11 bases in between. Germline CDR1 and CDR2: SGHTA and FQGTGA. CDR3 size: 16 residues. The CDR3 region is CASSLMADLSTDTQYF. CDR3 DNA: TGTGCCAGCAGCTTAATGGCGGACCTTAGCACAGATACGCAGTATTTT.

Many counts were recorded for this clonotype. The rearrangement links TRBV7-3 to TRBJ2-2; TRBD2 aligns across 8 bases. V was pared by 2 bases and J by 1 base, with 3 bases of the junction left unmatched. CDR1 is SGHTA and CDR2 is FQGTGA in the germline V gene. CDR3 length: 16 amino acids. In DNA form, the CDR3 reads TGTGCCAGCAGCTTAGTGGGGACTAGGAACACCGGGGAGCTGTTTTTT. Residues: CASSLVGTRNTGELFF.

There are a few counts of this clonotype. The CDR3 coding sequence is TGCAGCGTTGTCGTGGGGGCTGGCTACACCTTC. Translated, it gives CSVVVGAGYTF. The V call is TRBV29-1, the J call TRBJ1-2; a possible D gene is TRBD1 (6 bases). From germline, CDR1 is SQVTM and CDR2 ANQGSEA. V was shortened by 4 bases and J by 7 bases, with 10 bases between the two germline ends. The CDR3 extends over 11 amino acids.

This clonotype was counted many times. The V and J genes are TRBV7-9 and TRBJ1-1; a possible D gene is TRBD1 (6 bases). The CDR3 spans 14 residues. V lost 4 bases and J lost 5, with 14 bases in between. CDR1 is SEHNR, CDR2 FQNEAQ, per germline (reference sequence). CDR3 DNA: TGTGCCAGCAGCTCCAACAGGGAATGGACTGAAGCTTTCTTT. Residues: CASSSNREWTEAFF.

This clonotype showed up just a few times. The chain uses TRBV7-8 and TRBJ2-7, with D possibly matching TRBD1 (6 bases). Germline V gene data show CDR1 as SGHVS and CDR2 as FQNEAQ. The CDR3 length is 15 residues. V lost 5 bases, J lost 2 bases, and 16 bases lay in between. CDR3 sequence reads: CASSTRQALPYEQYF. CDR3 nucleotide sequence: TGTGCCAGCAGCACCCGACAGGCACTGCCCTACGAGCAGTACTTC.

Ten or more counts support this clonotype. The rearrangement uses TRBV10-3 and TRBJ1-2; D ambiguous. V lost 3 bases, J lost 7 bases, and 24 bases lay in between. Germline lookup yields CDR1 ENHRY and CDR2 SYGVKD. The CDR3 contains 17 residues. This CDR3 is CAISEVDPRETLIGYTF. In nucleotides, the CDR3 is TGTGCCATCAGTGAAGTTGACCCTCGGGAAACTCTCATTGGCTACACCTTC.

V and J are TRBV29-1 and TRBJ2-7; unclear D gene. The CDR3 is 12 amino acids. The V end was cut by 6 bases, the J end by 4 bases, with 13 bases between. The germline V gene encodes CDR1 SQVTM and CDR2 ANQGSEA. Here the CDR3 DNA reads TGCAGCGTCACCGCTCTAGGTTACGAGCAGTACTTC. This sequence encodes CSVTALGYEQYF.

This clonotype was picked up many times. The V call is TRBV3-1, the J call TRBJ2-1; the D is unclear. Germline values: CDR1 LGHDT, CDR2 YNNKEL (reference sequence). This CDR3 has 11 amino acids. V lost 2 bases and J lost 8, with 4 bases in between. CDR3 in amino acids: CASSQLDEQFF. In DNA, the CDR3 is TGTGCCAGCAGCCAACTTGATGAGCAGTTCTTC.